This entry lists 25 T cell receptor beta chains sequenced from one sample in a study of Ad26.COV2.S vaccination and SARS-CoV-2 variants. As to treatment: over 15 received Ad26.COV2.S at low or high dose, single or two shots; roughly 5 received placebo; per-sample allocation not given. Collection of samples fell on day 63 after the first vaccine or placebo injection. Data came from immunoSEQ multiplex PCR; TCRdb stores just in-frame clones and leaves some out. The table has around 300,000 clones, about 90% seen once. The input for sequencing was peripheral blood, taken in a trial of Ad26.COV2.S vaccine versus placebo. The receptors shown here come from a person between 18 and 65 years old who received the Ad26.COV2.S COVID-19 vaccine or a placebo.

V usage is TRBV27 and J usage is TRBJ2-6, with D perhaps matching TRBD2 (5 bases). Trimming left V 1 base short and J 2 bases short, with 15 bases between. This CDR3 comprises 18 residues. Germline CDR1 reads MNHEY; CDR2 reads SMNVEV (reference sequence). CDR3 nucleotide sequence: TGTGCCAGCAGTTTATTTAGGGAGATAGACCCTGGGGCCAACGTCCTGACTTTC. Its translation is CASSLFREIDPGANVLTF.

This clone was recorded a few times. The chain couples TRBV3-1 (or the pseudogene TRBV3-2) to TRBJ1-6; the D is unclear. Germline CDR1 and CDR2: LGHDT and YNNKEL (reference sequence). The CDR3 sequence is 13 residues long. Deletions cut 3 bases from V and 8 bases from J, with 8 bases between. DNA for the CDR3: TGTGCCAGCAGCCACGGACGCTATTCACCCCTCCACTTT. Translating gives CASSHGRYSPLHF.

The chain combines TRBV18 with TRBJ1-3; possible D gene TRBD1, 5 bases. CDR3 length: 16 residues. Trimming shortened V by 1 base and J by 1 base, and 11 bases separated the two germline ends. Looked up from germline, CDR1 is KGHSH and CDR2 is LQKENI. Here the CDR3 DNA reads TGTGCCAGCTCACCACTGGAGAGGGGATCTGGAAACACCATATATTTT. Translating gives CASSPLERGSGNTIYF.

This clone has more than one count but fewer than ten. The chain is built from TRBV3-1 (or the pseudogene TRBV3-2) and TRBJ2-7, with D perhaps TRBD2 (6 bases). CDR3 length: 15 residues. Trimming left V 3 bases short and J 3 bases short, with 15 bases between. Germline CDR1 and CDR2: LGHDT and YNNKEL (reference sequence). CDR3 amino acids: CASSHFAGGSYEQYF. The CDR3 DNA is TGTGCCAGCAGCCACTTCGCCGGGGGTAGCTACGAGCAGTACTTC.

The gene calls are TRBV6-6 and TRBJ2-7, with TRBD1 identical over 12 bases. V was pared by 5 bases and J by 4 bases, with 6 bases of the junction left unmatched. The CDR3 contains 15 residues. Germline V gene lookup returns CDR1 MNHNY and CDR2 SVGAGI (reference sequence). CDR3 amino acids: CASSQPGQGAYEQYF. For the CDR3, the DNA is TGTGCCAGCAGTCAACCGGGACAGGGGGCATACGAGCAGTACTTC.

This clone was found once. The chain carries TRBV5-1 and TRBJ2-5; D is unresolved. V lost 0 bases and J 5 bases, leaving 11 bases between the germline ends. The CDR3 spans 14 residues. Germline CDR1 reads SGHRS; CDR2 reads YFSETQ. The CDR3 loop is CASSLGQRAETQYF. For the CDR3, the DNA is TGCGCCAGCAGCTTGGGTCAGAGAGCGGAGACCCAGTACTTC.

The chain carries TRBV27 and TRBJ2-6, with D possibly matching TRBD2 (6 bases). The germline V gene encodes CDR1 MNHEY and CDR2 SMNVEV (reference sequence). This CDR3 comprises 14 residues. The V end was cut by 6 bases, the J end by 4 bases, with 10 bases between. CDR3 DNA sequence: TGTGCCAGCAGGGAGGGCGTGGGGGCCAACGTCCTGACTTTC. This sequence encodes CASREGVGANVLTF.

The rearrangement joins TRBV27 to TRBJ1-1; weak D call: TRBD1 (5 bases). In germline, CDR1 is MNHEY, CDR2 SMNVEV (reference sequence). With 5 bases removed from V and 1 base from J, the gap between germline ends came to 14 bases. This CDR3 comprises 15 residues. DNA of the CDR3: TGTGCCAGCAGTCCGAAAGGGACGGCGAACACTGAAGCTTTCTTT. Residues: CASSPKGTANTEAFF.

The chain employs TRBV4-3 and TRBJ2-3, with a weak D call TRBD1 (5 bases). The germline V gene has CDR1 LGHNA and CDR2 YSLEER. The CDR3 length is 17 residues. Trimming took 3 bases from V and 1 from J, leaving 17 bases between them. The CDR3 DNA sequence: TGCGCCAGCAGCCAGGCTGCCCCAGGGTCCCGCACAGATACGCAGTATTTT. Residues: CASSQAAPGSRTDTQYF.

The chain combines TRBV6-5 with TRBJ1-2; the D gene is possibly TRBD1 (5 bases). V was pared by 6 bases and J by 2 bases, with 10 bases between. Germline CDR1 MNHEY, CDR2 SVGAGI. The CDR3 runs 13 residues. The CDR3 sequence: CASRGTDNYGYTF. The CDR3 nucleotides are TGTGCCAGCAGGGGGACGGACAACTATGGCTACACCTTC.

The rearrangement joins TRBV14 to TRBJ2-3; the D gene is possibly TRBD2 (5 bases). V lost 0 bases and J 2 bases, leaving 12 bases between the germline ends. This CDR3 is 16 amino acids long. Germline lookup yields CDR1 SGHDN and CDR2 FVKESK. This chain's CDR3 is CASSQERVLNTDTQYF. The CDR3 DNA reads TGTGCCAGCAGCCAAGAGAGGGTCCTTAACACAGATACGCAGTATTTT.

The sample holds a few counts of this clone. The rearrangement uses TRBV4-2 and TRBJ2-5; D perhaps matches TRBD2 (7 bases). Germline V gives CDR1 LGHNA, CDR2 YNFKEQ. The CDR3 consists of 16 residues. The germline V and J ends were trimmed by 4 bases and 5 bases, with 20 bases remaining between them. CDR3 in DNA: TGTGCCAGCAGCCGCGTAGAGGGGGGGGCAGGCGAGACCCAGTACTTC. Amino acids: CASSRVEGGAGETQYF.

V is TRBV2 and J is TRBJ2-7, with D perhaps matching TRBD1 (5 bases). V lost 10 bases and J 9 bases, leaving 16 bases between the germline ends. The CDR3 spans 11 residues. The germline V gene has CDR1 SNHLY and CDR2 FYNNEI. The DNA for the CDR3 is TGTGCCAACGATCAACAGGACACGCAGTACTTC. Amino acid sequence: CANDQQDTQYF.

This rearrangement joins TRBV4-1 to TRBJ2-4, with unresolved D. Germline CDR1 reads MGHRA; CDR2 reads YSYEKL. This CDR3 has 14 residues. The V end was cut by 5 bases, the J end by 7 bases, with 15 bases between. Here the CDR3 DNA reads TGCGCCAGCAGCGACCCTAGGTCCTTGAACATTCAGTACTTC. It is translated as CASSDPRSLNIQYF.

This clone was observed a handful of times. The chain uses TRBV6-6 and TRBJ1-1; TRBD1 is a possible D gene (5 bases). Germline V gene data show CDR1 as MNHNY and CDR2 as SVGAGI (reference sequence). The ends were cut back, 9 bases at V and 8 bases at J, with 13 bases in the middle. The CDR3 has 11 amino acids. The CDR3 spells CARARGDEAFF. The CDR3 DNA sequence: TGTGCCAGGGCAAGAGGGGACGAAGCTTTCTTT.

On this clone itself: Other DNA sequences in this sample translate to the same CDR3. The V call is TRBV9, the J call TRBJ2-3; 7 bases agree with TRBD2. The CDR3 consists of 14 residues. The germline V gene has CDR1 SGDLS and CDR2 YYNGEE. V lost 4 bases to trimming and J lost 0 bases; unmatched junction nucleotides: 2. The CDR3 bases are TGTGCCAGCAGCTTTAGCGGGAGCACAGATACGCAGTATTTT. It translates to CASSFSGSTDTQYF.

The chain joins TRBV10-1 to TRBJ1-2; tentatively, D is TRBD1 (6 bases). V gave up 6 bases and J gave up 7 bases, with 18 bases separating them. CDR3 length: 14 amino acids. The germline CDR1 and CDR2 sequences are WNHNN and SYGVQD (reference sequence). The DNA of the CDR3 is TGCGCCAGCAGCCTCAACAGGGACGGAGTTGGCTACACCTTC. Translated: CASSLNRDGVGYTF.

The V call is TRBV2, the J call TRBJ1-1; a possible D gene is TRBD1 (5 bases). The CDR3 length is 12 residues. Germline assignment: CDR1 SNHLY and CDR2 FYNNEI. Trimming left V 2 bases short and J 6 bases short, with 7 bases between. CDR3 nucleotides: TGTGCCAGCAGTGAACGGGGGGCTGAAGCTTTCTTT. Its protein is CASSERGAEAFF.

Ten or more counts support this clone. A read error may produce the germline difference seen at one junction end. This chain links TRBV19 with TRBJ1-2, with 8 bases identical to TRBD1. Germline loops: CDR1 LNHDA, CDR2 SQIVND (reference sequence). This CDR3 is 15 amino acids long. CDR3 protein: CASSIGQGSTYGYTF. In DNA form, the CDR3 reads TGTGCCAGTAGCATAGGACAGGGATCAACATATGGCTACACCTTC. Based on the CDR3 plus reference TRBV19 and TRBJ1-2, the full variable domain is DGGITQSPKYLFRKEGQNVTLSCEQNLNHDAMYWYRQDPGQGLRLIYYSQIVNDFQKGDIAEGYSVSREKKESFPLTVTSAQKNPTAFYLCASSIGQGSTYGYTFGSGTRLTVV.

The chain uses TRBV28 and TRBJ1-1; D might be TRBD1 (5 bases). CDR3 length: 15 amino acids. Trimming cost V 5 bases and J 3 bases, with 16 bases left between them. Germline-derived CDR1 and CDR2 are MDHEN and SYDVKM. CDR3 residues: CASSIPQAQDTEAFF. The CDR3 DNA reads TGTGCCAGCAGTATCCCACAGGCTCAGGACACTGAAGCTTTCTTT.

The chain has TRBV19 and TRBJ2-2; possible D gene TRBD1, 7 bases. This CDR3 has 15 residues. CDR1 and CDR2 (germline): LNHDA, SQIVND (reference sequence). The germline V and J ends were trimmed by 1 base and 7 bases, with 13 bases remaining between them. In nucleotides, the CDR3 is TGTGCCAGTAGTATAGGGATCCAGGGGGGCGGGGAGCTGTTTTTT. Translating it yields CASSIGIQGGGELFF.

The genes are TRBV7-3 and TRBJ1-5, with unresolved D. V was clipped by 6 bases and J by 4 bases, with 16 bases between them. This CDR3 region has 15 residues. CDR1 is SGHTA, CDR2 FQGTGA, per germline. Here the CDR3 reads CASSSDGGGNQPQHF. The CDR3 DNA reads TGTGCCAGCAGTTCCGACGGAGGTGGGAATCAGCCCCAGCATTTT.

The chain is built from TRBV14 and TRBJ2-3; D remains unclear. V dropped 4 bases and J dropped 2 bases, with 19 bases sitting between them. The CDR3 is 17 amino acids. Germline values: CDR1 SGHDN, CDR2 FVKESK. CDR3 residues: CASSPPYSYTFTDTQYF. As DNA, the CDR3 is TGTGCCAGCAGCCCACCTTACAGCTACACCTTCACAGATACGCAGTATTTT.

The rearrangement uses TRBV3-1 (or the pseudogene TRBV3-2) and TRBJ1-2; D gene uncertain. Germline V gene data show CDR1 as LGHDT and CDR2 as YNNKEL (reference sequence). The ends were cut back, 0 bases at V and 4 bases at J, with 9 bases in the middle. The CDR3 sequence is 14 residues long. CDR3 DNA sequence: TGTGCCAGCAGCCAAGACCAGGTTGGCTATGGCTACACCTTC. Translating gives CASSQDQVGYGYTF.

This sequence joins TRBV3-1 (or the pseudogene TRBV3-2) and TRBJ1-2; maybe TRBD1 (6 bases). This CDR3 has 16 residues. Deletions cut 0 bases from V and 1 base from J, with 12 bases between. Per the germline V gene, CDR1 is LGHDT and CDR2 is YNNKEL (reference sequence). The CDR3 sequence: CASSQDEGGYNYGYTF. CDR3 bases: TGTGCCAGCAGCCAAGATGAGGGGGGGTATAACTATGGCTACACCTTC.